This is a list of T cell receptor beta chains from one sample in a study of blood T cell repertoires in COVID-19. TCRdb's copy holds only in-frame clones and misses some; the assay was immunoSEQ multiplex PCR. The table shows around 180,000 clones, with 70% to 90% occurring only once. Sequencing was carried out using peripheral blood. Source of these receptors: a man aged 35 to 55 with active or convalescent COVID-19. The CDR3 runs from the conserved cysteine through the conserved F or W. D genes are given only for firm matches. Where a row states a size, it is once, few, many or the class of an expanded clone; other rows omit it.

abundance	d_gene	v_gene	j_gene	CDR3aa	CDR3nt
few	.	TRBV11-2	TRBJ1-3	CASSYSGGNTIYF	TGTGCCAGCAGCTACAGCGGGGGAAACACCATATATTTT
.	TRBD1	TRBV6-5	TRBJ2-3	CASRLPGQGRSQYF	TGTGCCAGCAGGCTTCCGGGACAGGGACGATCGCAGTATTTT
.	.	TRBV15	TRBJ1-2	CATSRGGSFNYGYTF	TGTGCCACCAGCAGAGGCGGTAGCTTTAACTATGGCTACACCTTC
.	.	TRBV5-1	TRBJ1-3	CASSLGTGNTIYF	TGCGCCAGCAGCTTGGGTACTGGAAACACCATATATTTT
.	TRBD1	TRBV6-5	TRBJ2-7	CASSYSAGTGAEQYF	TGTGCCAGCAGTTACTCAGCCGGGACAGGGGCCGAGCAGTACTTC
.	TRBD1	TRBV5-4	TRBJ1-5	CASSLDRGRRGPQHF	TGTGCCAGCAGCTTGGACAGGGGGCGAAGGGGGCCCCAGCATTTT
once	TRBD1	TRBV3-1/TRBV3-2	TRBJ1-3	CASSHSTGGSGNTIYF	TGTGCCAGCAGCCACTCTACAGGGGGCTCTGGAAACACCATATATTTT
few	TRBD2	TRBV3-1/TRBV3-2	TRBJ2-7	CASSPSGVIEQYF	TGTGCCAGCAGCCCAAGCGGGGTAATCGAGCAGTACTTC
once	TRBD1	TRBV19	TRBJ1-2	CASSIPDRAPQGYTF	TGTGCCAGTAGTATCCCCGACAGGGCCCCTCAAGGCTACACCTTC
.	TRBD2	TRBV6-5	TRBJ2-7	CASSYSGGRYEQYF	TGTGCCAGCAGTTATTCGGGGGGTAGGTACGAGCAGTACTTC
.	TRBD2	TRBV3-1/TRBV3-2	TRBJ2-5	CASRPGLAQETQYF	TGTGCCAGCAGGCCGGGACTAGCCCAAGAGACCCAGTACTTC
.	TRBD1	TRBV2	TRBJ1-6	CASSPRGGPTNSPLHF	TGTGCCAGCAGTCCCCGAGGGGGCCCTACTAATTCACCCCTCCACTTT
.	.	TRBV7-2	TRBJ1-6	CASSLIDYNSPLHF	TGTGCCAGCAGCTTAATAGATTATAATTCACCCCTCCACTTT
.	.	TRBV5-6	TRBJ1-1	CASSLFTGENTEAFF	TGTGCCAGCAGCTTGTTCACCGGGGAGAACACTGAAGCTTTCTTT
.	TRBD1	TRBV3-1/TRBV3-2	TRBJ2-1	CASRPDRGPGDYNEQFF	TGTGCCAGCAGACCTGACAGGGGGCCTGGGGACTACAATGAGCAGTTCTTC
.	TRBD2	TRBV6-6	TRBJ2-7	CASSHMMGLASYEQYF	TGTGCCAGCAGCCATATGATGGGACTAGCATCCTACGAGCAGTACTTC